The source of this TCR beta chain is a study of molecular identifiers for immune sequencing clone quantification (dated 2018 in TCRdb). Regarding the study in general: For a replicate experiment, the RNA from either about 20,000 or 100,000 naive CD8 T cells was divided into five aliquots, and four of those aliquots went on to sequencing. This methods study used CD8 T cells to benchmark TCR RNA copy counting and molecular-identifier clustering-based TCR repertoire sequencing (MIDCIRS). The paper's findings and limits, for the study overall: Highly expanded clone sizes could be underestimated because identical TCR molecules may share a barcode. Spiked-in Jurkat TCR RNA equivalent to a single cell was reported to be detectable even among 980,000 or so naive CD8 T cells. Modeling indicated 2.5 to 3.5 TCR RNA copies recovered per cell, compared with 7.5 to 10 by digital PCR, which implies a capture efficiency of approximately 30%. When barcode sub-clustering was not used, chimeric consensus sequences inflated TCR diversity, with chimeras reaching as high as 47%. In CMV-specific effector cells, clones with more than 20 RNA copies contained over 97% of molecules, whereas in naive cells such clones contained under 1% of molecules. The naive libraries included spiked-in Jurkat TCR RNA (roughly nine copies' worth), and this Jurkat TCR RNA is not part of the donor repertoire.

From cysteine to phenylalanine, the CDR3 is 16 amino acids long. Only the CDR3 portion is preserved as DNA: 48 bases, with reading frame beginning at the first base. CDR1 WNHNN and CDR2 SYGVQD are derived from the germline V gene (reference sequence). V loses 2 bases of germline sequence and J loses 0 bases, and the interval between the two ends is 11 bases. The protocol used for the library was PCR. The instrument was a NextSeq 500. Bulk TCR libraries were prepared as previously described, using TCR primers listed in Table S5. Purification of total RNA was performed with the Qiagen AllPrep DNA/RNA kit. Reads from multiple sequencing runs of the same library were pooled before analysis. The published analysis was carried out like this. Only reads with exact TCR constant sequence were kept, trimmed to 150 nt, and grouped by their 12-nt molecular barcodes. Reads in each barcode group were sub-clustered using a 15% Levenshtein threshold, and a quality-weighted consensus sequence was built for each RNA molecule. Non-functional sequences were discarded, and so were lower-count sequences lying one edit away from another sequence. Based on fitting two negative binomial distributions, any barcode sub-cluster with under 20% of the maximum read count was discarded. TCRdb redid the processing of the public reads, applying fastp at Q25 and MiXCR, and retained in-frame beta chains. Every distinct CDR3 protein forms one entry, paired with its most common genes and DNA. The V and J calls here are based on TCRdb, not the publication. The sample data list about 510,000 distinct CDR3 sequences, and about a quarter of these were observed just once. The top ten clonotypes cover about 0.75% of the sample.

Naive CD8 T cell libraries were made from around 18,000 to 910,000 sorted cells using 10%, 30% or 50% of purified RNA. Naive CD8 T cells, defined as CD8+CD4-CCR7+CD45RA+, were FACS-sorted into RLT Plus buffer on a BD FACSAria II. Detection sensitivity was tested by spiking Jurkat RNA equal to about eleven TCR copies' worth into samples containing about 20,000-1,100,000 naive CD8 T cells. CD8 T cells were enriched with RosetteSep CD8+ T Cell Enrichment Cocktail and Ficoll-Paque, followed by ACK red cell lysis. About this clonotype itself: This receptor's antigen is unknown. There are no base qualities to consult, and no much larger clone falls within one base.

The sequence is built from TRBV10-1 and TRBJ2-1; the D gene remains uncertain. The TCR sequence derives from a human donor in good health. Some libraries in this study had Jurkat cell RNA spiked in. The sample consisted of naive CD8+ T cells from blood, with Jurkat cell RNA spiked in. The sample's cell subset or site label is to be understood as: FACS-sorted CD8+CD4-CCR7+CD45RA+ naive T cells. The CDR3 region: CASSEKWRRSYNEQFF. The DNA sequence is given as TGCGCCAGCAGTGAGAAATGGCGGCGCTCCTACAATGAGCAGTTCTTC.